These 3 T cell receptor beta chains originate from one sample sequenced in a study of T cells after yellow fever vaccination. From the 5' RACE reads, TCRdb called clonotypes with MiXCR, one entry per CDR3 protein. The sample consists of approximately 550,000 distinct CDR3 sequences, about 19% of them appearing once. The material sequenced was PBMCs, taken 15 days after the yellow fever booster vaccination. The receptors stem from a man younger than 45 who received the YFV17D yellow fever vaccine.

This clonotype showed up many times. The genes are TRBV4-3 and TRBJ2-1; no reliable D call. The germline V gene has CDR1 LGHNA and CDR2 YSLEER. This CDR3 spans 13 amino acids. V was trimmed by 1 base and J by 8 bases, leaving 9 bases between them. Here the CDR3 reads CASSQAGGDEQFF. In DNA, the CDR3 is TGCGCCAGCAGCCAAGCAGGTGGGGATGAGCAGTTCTTC.

This chain links TRBV10-3 with TRBJ2-1; 9 bases are shared with TRBD2. Germline V CDR1 and CDR2: ENHRY, SYGVKD. There are 13 residues in the CDR3. The V segment lost 8 bases and the J segment 6 bases; nucleotides outside the gene matches: 5. The CDR3 loop is CAISPAGGNEQFF. CDR3 nucleotide sequence: TGTGCCATCTCTCCAGCGGGAGGCAATGAGCAGTTCTTC.

The chain couples TRBV20-1 to TRBJ1-5; D is possibly TRBD1 (6 bases). Trimming took off 6 bases at V and 4 bases at J, with 10 bases between the two ends. There are 12 residues in the CDR3. Germline values: CDR1 DFQATT, CDR2 SNEGSKA (reference sequence). The CDR3 DNA is TGCAGTGCCACAGGGTTAAATCAGCCCCAGCATTTT. As protein: CSATGLNQPQHF.